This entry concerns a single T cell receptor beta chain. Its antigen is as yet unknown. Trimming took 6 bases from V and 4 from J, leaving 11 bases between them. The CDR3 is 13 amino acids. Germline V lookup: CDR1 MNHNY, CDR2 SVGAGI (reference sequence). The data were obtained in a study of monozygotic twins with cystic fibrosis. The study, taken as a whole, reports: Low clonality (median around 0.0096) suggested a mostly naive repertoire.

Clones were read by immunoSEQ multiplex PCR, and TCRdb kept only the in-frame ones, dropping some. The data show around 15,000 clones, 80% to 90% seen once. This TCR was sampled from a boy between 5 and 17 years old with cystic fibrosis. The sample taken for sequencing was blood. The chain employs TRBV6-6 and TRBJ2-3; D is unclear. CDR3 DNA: TGTGCCAGCAGACAGCCTCCGTCAGATACGCAGTATTTT. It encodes CASRQPPSDTQYF.